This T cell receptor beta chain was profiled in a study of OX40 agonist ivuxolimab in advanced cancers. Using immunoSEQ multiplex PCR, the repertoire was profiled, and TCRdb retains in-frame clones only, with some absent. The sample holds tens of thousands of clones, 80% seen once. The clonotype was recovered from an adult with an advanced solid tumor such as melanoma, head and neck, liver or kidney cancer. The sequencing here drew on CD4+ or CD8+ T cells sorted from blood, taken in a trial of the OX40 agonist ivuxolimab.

This CDR3 is CASNGQGSDMDTQYF. CDR3 bases: TGCGCCAGCAATGGACAGGGGAGTGATATGGATACGCAGTATTTT. This chain links TRBV10-1 with TRBJ2-3, with 9 bases lining up with TRBD1. This CDR3 is built from 15 residues. V shed 7 bases, J shed 6 bases, and the junction held 11 bases outside the gene matches. The germline CDR1 and CDR2 sequences are WNHNN and SYGVQD (reference sequence).